The 32 T cell receptor beta chains below were found in one sample sequenced in a study of T cell responses to AZD1222 COVID-19 vaccine. Measured with immunoSEQ multiplex PCR; TCRdb has only the in-frame clones, and not every one. The sample records nearly 90,000 clones, roughly 90% being singletons. Source: peripheral blood, taken on day 0 of AZD1222 vaccination. The receptors shown here come from an adult in good health.

The V and J genes are TRBV4-1 and TRBJ1-3; no clear D gene. Germline-derived CDR1 and CDR2 are MGHRA and YSYEKL. The CDR3 is 13 amino acids. V shed 1 base and J shed 10 bases, with 11 bases lying between them. Here the CDR3 reads CASSQGTAFTIYF. CDR3 in DNA: TGCGCCAGCAGCCAAGGAACGGCTTTTACCATATATTTT.

This clone was observed a single time. The chain joins TRBV12-3 or TRBV12-4 to TRBJ1-5; D gene ambiguous. Trimming removed 3 bases at V and 6 bases at J, with 6 bases between. The CDR3 runs 12 residues. CDR3: CASSFGGQPQHF. The CDR3, as DNA: TGTGCCAGCAGTTTTGGCGGTCAGCCCCAGCATTTT.

This sequence joins TRBV27 and TRBJ2-2, with D perhaps being TRBD1 or TRBD2 (7 bases each). The germline V gene encodes CDR1 MNHEY and CDR2 SMNVEV (reference sequence). Between the trimmed V and J ends, which lost 11 bases and 2 bases, there was a span of 12 bases. The CDR3 totals 13 residues. CDR3 residues: CAGGDSNTGELFF. The CDR3 coding sequence is TGTGCCGGGGGGGACAGCAACACCGGGGAGCTGTTTTTT.

The rearrangement joins TRBV5-1 to TRBJ1-1; no clear D gene. CDR1 and CDR2 from the germline V gene are SGHRS and YFSETQ. This CDR3 has 13 amino acids. The V gene lost 3 bases and the J gene lost 6 bases, with 12 bases spanning the gap. CDR3 sequence: CASSYGQRAEAFF. In DNA, the CDR3 is TGCGCCAGCAGCTACGGGCAAAGGGCTGAAGCTTTCTTT.

This chain uses TRBV9 with TRBJ2-3, with 10 bases identical to TRBD2. After removal of 4 bases from V and 3 bases from J, the junction contained 8 bases not matched to a gene. The CDR3 loop spans 16 amino acids. Germline CDR1 is SGDLS and CDR2 is YYNGEE. The CDR3 coding sequence is TGTGCCAGCAGCCCTAGAGCGGGAGGGCCAACAGATACGCAGTATTTT. Translation gives CASSPRAGGPTDTQYF.

This clone was observed a single time. The chain uses TRBV6-5 and TRBJ2-5; 9 positions agree with TRBD2. The CDR3 consists of 15 residues. Germline-derived CDR1 and CDR2 are MNHEY and SVGAGI. The V and J ends lost 7 bases and 7 bases, in that order; junction bases with no gene match: 13. As DNA, the CDR3 is TGTGCCAGCACTTTACTAGCGGGCGGGTTAGGGACCCAGTACTTC. Its protein product is CASTLLAGGLGTQYF.

The rearrangement joins TRBV7-2 to TRBJ2-5; 7 nucleotides align to TRBD1. Unmatched junction bases numbered 7, after V lost 5 bases and J lost 7 bases. CDR1 and CDR2 (germline): SGHTA, FQGNSA. The CDR3 length is 13 residues. CDR3 sequence (DNA): TGTGCCAGCAGCGCAAGACAGGGTGGGACCCAGTACTTC. Its translation: CASSARQGGTQYF. Drawing the rest from reference TRBV7-2 and TRBJ2-5, the complete variable domain is GAGVSQSPSNKVTEKGKDVELRCDPISGHTALYWYRQSLGQGLEFLIYFQGNSAPDKSGLPSDRFSAERTGGSVSTLTIQRTQQEDSAVYLCASSARQGGTQYFGPGTRLLVL.

This chain connects TRBV3-1 (or the pseudogene TRBV3-2) to TRBJ1-3, with D perhaps matching TRBD1 (6 bases). This CDR3 has 15 residues. Germline V lookup: CDR1 LGHDT, CDR2 YNNKEL (reference sequence). Between the trimmed V and J ends, which lost 2 bases and 5 bases, there was a span of 13 bases. The CDR3 region has the DNA TGTGCCAGCAGCCAATACAGGGAGGGACGAAACACCATATATTTT. It codes for CASSQYREGRNTIYF.

This chain links TRBV27 with TRBJ1-3, with D possibly matching TRBD1 (6 bases). CDR3 length: 15 residues. Looked up from germline, CDR1 is MNHEY and CDR2 is SMNVEV (reference sequence). Trimming removed 6 bases at V and 1 base at J, with 13 bases between. CDR3 loop: CASSPTGESGNTIYF. CDR3 coding DNA: TGTGCCAGCAGCCCGACAGGAGAGTCTGGAAACACCATATATTTT.

V and J are TRBV7-3 and TRBJ1-1; 10 bases map to TRBD1. J gave up 5 bases and V 6 bases, and 12 bases lay outside the gene matches. Germline V gene data show CDR1 as SGHTA and CDR2 as FQGTGA. The CDR3 has 16 residues. The chain's CDR3 is CASREPGTGVATEAFF. The DNA of the CDR3 is TGTGCCAGCAGGGAACCCGGGACAGGGGTAGCTACTGAAGCTTTCTTT.

The rearrangement joins TRBV28 to TRBJ1-1; D not certain. CDR3 length equals 12 residues. The germline gives CDR1 MDHEN, CDR2 SYDVKM. V shed 4 bases and J shed 7 bases, with 10 bases lying between them. Here the CDR3 reads CASSSERLEAFF. In DNA, the CDR3 is TGTGCCAGCAGTTCGGAGAGGCTTGAAGCTTTCTTT.

The genes are TRBV30 and TRBJ2-7; D is possibly TRBD2 (6 bases). CDR1 and CDR2 (germline): GTSNPN, SVGIG (reference sequence). The CDR3 has 16 amino acids. Trimming stripped 0 bases from V and 2 bases from J, with 17 bases between. The chain's CDR3 is CAWSVGLSSETYEQYF. CDR3 coding DNA: TGTGCCTGGAGTGTTGGGTTGTCTAGCGAAACCTACGAGCAGTACTTC.

V and J are TRBV24-1 and TRBJ2-1; tentative D call: TRBD2 (6 bases). Trimming removed 6 bases at V and 3 bases at J, with 11 bases between. The CDR3 runs to 14 residues. Germline CDR1 is KGHDR and CDR2 is SFDVKD. CDR3 nucleotides: TGTGCCACCAGTCGACTAGGAGGCTACAATGAGCAGTTCTTC. This gives the protein CATSRLGGYNEQFF.

The V call is TRBV28, the J call TRBJ1-1; 7 bases align to TRBD1. This CDR3 has 14 amino acids. Germline values: CDR1 MDHEN, CDR2 SYDVKM. After removal of 6 bases from V and 4 bases from J, the junction contained 8 bases not matched to a gene. The CDR3 reads CASRTEGAITEAFF. Here the CDR3 DNA reads TGTGCCAGCAGAACCGAGGGGGCAATCACTGAAGCTTTCTTT.

The J gene is TRBJ1-4, the V gene TRBV5-4; 7 bases fit TRBD1. Losses at the gene ends were 5 bases for V and 1 base for J; bases not matched to a gene: 8. This CDR3 contains 16 residues. Germline V gives CDR1 SGHNT, CDR2 YYREEE (reference sequence). The CDR3, as DNA: TGTGCCAGCAGTACCGACAGGGAAGGAACTAATGAAAAACTGTTTTTT. Amino acid sequence: CASSTDREGTNEKLFF. Drawing the rest from reference TRBV5-4 and TRBJ1-4, the complete variable domain is ETGVTQSPTHLIKTRGQQVTLRCSSQSGHNTVSWYQQALGQGPQFIFQYYREEENGRGNFPPRFSGLQFPNYSSELNVNALELDDSALYLCASSTDREGTNEKLFFGSGTQLSVL.

The gene calls are TRBV7-2 and TRBJ2-7; no clear D. This CDR3 has 15 residues. Germline values: CDR1 SGHTA, CDR2 FQGNSA. The V end was cut by 5 bases, the J end by 4 bases, with 18 bases between. This CDR3 is CASSARQGFNYEQYF. CDR3 bases: TGTGCCAGCAGCGCCCGACAAGGCTTCAATTACGAGCAGTACTTC.

For the CDR3, the DNA is TGTGCCTGGAGTGGCGGGGATGAGCAGTTCTTC. It specifies CAWSGGDEQFF. V is TRBV30 and J is TRBJ2-1, with a possible D match to TRBD2 (6 bases). Trimming took 1 base from V and 8 from J, leaving 6 bases between them. CDR3 size: 11 residues. CDR1 is GTSNPN, CDR2 SVGIG, per germline (reference sequence).

The chain recombines TRBV15 with TRBJ2-7, with 10 nucleotides matching TRBD1. The CDR3 sequence is 14 residues long. V shed 2 bases, J shed 3 bases, and the junction held 1 base outside the gene matches. Germline V CDR1 and CDR2: LNHNV, YYDKDF (reference sequence). In DNA form, the CDR3 reads TGTGCCACCAGCAGAAGGACAGGGGGCTACGAGCAGTACTTC. Its protein product is CATSRRTGGYEQYF.

CDR3 protein: CASSLGNGNSYNEQFF. In nucleotides, the CDR3 is TGTGCCAGCAGCTTAGGTAACGGGAATTCCTACAATGAGCAGTTCTTC. The chain uses TRBV7-9 and TRBJ2-1; D is perhaps TRBD2 (5 bases). The ends were cut back, 1 base at V and 1 base at J, with 11 bases in the middle. This CDR3 is built from 16 residues. Germline V gives CDR1 SEHNR, CDR2 FQNEAQ (reference sequence).

This clone was observed a single time. The genes are TRBV7-8 and TRBJ2-7; D is uncertain. V gave up 5 bases and J gave up 1 base, with 18 bases separating them. The CDR3 runs to 16 residues. CDR1 is SGHVS and CDR2 is FQNEAQ in the germline V gene. CDR3 loop: CASSPHPHTTSYEQYF. The CDR3 bases are TGTGCCAGCAGCCCGCACCCTCACACTACTTCCTACGAGCAGTACTTC.

This clone was observed once. The chain carries TRBV20-1 and TRBJ2-3; no definite D call. The V and J ends lost 3 bases and 4 bases respectively, with 5 bases between them. This CDR3 is built from 11 residues. Germline V gene sequence: CDR1 DFQATT, CDR2 SNEGSKA (reference sequence). In nucleotides, the CDR3 is TGCAGTGCTAGTATTGCAGATACGCAGTATTTT. Encoded protein: CSASIADTQYF.

V usage is TRBV24-1 and J usage is TRBJ2-7; D uncertain. The CDR3 runs 13 residues. Looked up from germline, CDR1 is KGHDR and CDR2 is SFDVKD. V was shortened by 5 bases and J by 5 bases, with 12 bases between the two germline ends. CDR3 protein: CATSGDKTHEQYF. The CDR3 DNA sequence: TGTGCCACCAGTGGGGATAAGACCCACGAGCAGTACTTC.

This rearrangement joins TRBV10-3 to TRBJ2-3; TRBD2 matches 15 bases. The germline CDR1 and CDR2 sequences are ENHRY and SYGVKD. The J segment lost 2 bases and the V segment lost 3 bases, leaving 9 bases of the junction unmatched. This CDR3 has 19 amino acids. DNA for the CDR3: TGTGCCATCAGTGAAGGACTAGCGGGAGGGAGACGTATCACAGATACGCAGTATTTT. Amino acids: CAISEGLAGGRRITDTQYF.

This chain joins TRBV2 and TRBJ1-4; D is undetermined. The germline gives CDR1 SNHLY, CDR2 FYNNEI. Trimming removed 5 bases from V and 2 bases from J, with 12 bases in between. The CDR3 has 15 amino acids. The CDR3 loop reads CASSRLMGTNEKLFF. The CDR3 DNA reads TGTGCCAGCAGTCGACTAATGGGGACTAATGAAAAACTGTTTTTT.

The rearrangement uses TRBV30 and TRBJ2-7, with TRBD2 matching 8 bases. The V gene end was trimmed by 5 bases and the J gene end by 5 bases; junction bases not matched to a gene: 8. CDR1 GTSNPN and CDR2 SVGIG come from the germline V gene (reference sequence). There are 13 residues in the CDR3. CDR3 nucleotide sequence: TGTGCCTGGTTCAGGCCGGGGGGGCACGAGCAGTACTTC. This sequence encodes CAWFRPGGHEQYF.

Only one count was recorded for this clone. The V and J genes are TRBV5-1 and TRBJ2-5; D possibly corresponds to TRBD2 (6 bases). V shed 1 base and J shed 1 base, with 8 bases lying between them. In germline, CDR1 is SGHRS, CDR2 YFSETQ. The CDR3 consists of 14 residues. The CDR3 loop reads CASSLSGVQETQYF. The CDR3 DNA is TGCGCCAGCAGCTTGTCGGGGGTCCAAGAGACCCAGTACTTC.

In this sample, this clone turned up a few times. This rearrangement joins TRBV5-1 to TRBJ1-6, with TRBD1 identical over 7 bases. This CDR3 contains 19 residues. CDR1 SGHRS and CDR2 YFSETQ come from the germline V gene. The ends lost 4 bases at V and 0 bases at J; junction bases unmatched: 13. CDR3 amino acids: CASSPKDRDASSYNSPLHF. CDR3 coding DNA: TGCGCCAGCAGCCCCAAAGACAGGGATGCCAGCTCCTATAATTCACCCCTCCACTTT.

V is TRBV4-1 and J is TRBJ1-2, with no clear D. The CDR3 is 13 amino acids. Germline CDR1 reads MGHRA; CDR2 reads YSYEKL. Trimming left V 0 bases short and J 4 bases short, with 6 bases between. The chain's CDR3 is CASSQDRAYGYTF. Written as DNA, the CDR3 is TGCGCCAGCAGCCAAGATCGTGCCTATGGCTACACCTTC.

CDR3 sequence: CAIRANEEPNTGELFF. CDR3 DNA: TGTGCCATCAGAGCCAACGAGGAGCCCAACACCGGGGAGCTGTTTTTT. J is TRBJ2-2 and V is TRBV10-3; D is undetermined. The V end lost 6 bases, the J end lost 2 bases, and 16 bases lay between the germline ends. This CDR3 spans 16 amino acids. CDR1 is ENHRY and CDR2 is SYGVKD in the germline V gene.

This clone was observed a handful of times. The chain couples TRBV19 to TRBJ1-2; 8 nucleotides align to TRBD1. V shed 9 bases, J shed 1 base, and the junction held 16 bases outside the gene matches. The germline CDR1 and CDR2 sequences are LNHDA and SQIVND (reference sequence). The CDR3 loop spans 17 amino acids. The CDR3 protein is CASQYPAGQGHNYGYTF. The CDR3 nucleotides read TGTGCCAGCCAGTATCCCGCCGGACAGGGCCATAACTATGGCTACACCTTC.

The table lists this clone with a count of one. The gene calls are TRBV27 and TRBJ2-3, with 8 bases identical to TRBD2. Losses at the gene ends were 2 bases for V and 5 bases for J; bases not matched to a gene: 9. CDR1 and CDR2 (germline): MNHEY, SMNVEV (reference sequence). There are 16 residues in the CDR3. CDR3 amino acids: CASSLLVPGGLDTQYF. The CDR3 DNA reads as TGTGCCAGCAGTTTACTGGTCCCGGGAGGGTTAGATACGCAGTATTTT.

The gene calls are TRBV27 and TRBJ1-5; a possible D gene is TRBD1 (5 bases). The CDR3 is 15 residues long. With 5 bases removed from V and 5 bases from J, the gap between germline ends came to 16 bases. Per the germline V gene, CDR1 is MNHEY and CDR2 is SMNVEV (reference sequence). The CDR3 loop is CASSKSRDSYQPQHF. The CDR3 region has the DNA TGTGCCAGCAGTAAATCCCGGGACTCCTATCAGCCCCAGCATTTT.